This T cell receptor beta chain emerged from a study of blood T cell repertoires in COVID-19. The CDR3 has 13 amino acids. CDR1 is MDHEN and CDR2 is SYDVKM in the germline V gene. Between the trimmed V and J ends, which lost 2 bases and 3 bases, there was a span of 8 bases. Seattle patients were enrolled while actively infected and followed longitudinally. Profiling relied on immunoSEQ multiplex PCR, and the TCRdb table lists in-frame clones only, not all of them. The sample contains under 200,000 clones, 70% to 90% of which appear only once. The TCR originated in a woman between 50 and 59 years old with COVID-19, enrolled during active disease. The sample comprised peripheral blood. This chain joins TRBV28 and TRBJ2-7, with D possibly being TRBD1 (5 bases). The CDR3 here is CASSLPDSYEQYF. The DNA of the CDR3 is TGTGCCAGCAGTTTACCCGACAGCTACGAGCAGTACTTC.